The 31 T cell receptor beta chains listed next were all sequenced from one sample in a study of cytomegalovirus exposure and HLA in healthy donors (dated by TCRdb to about 2017). Receptor amplification or capture employed the immunoSEQ multiplex PCR assay. A mixture of 60 forward primers for TCR Vbeta segments and 13 reverse primers for TCR Jbeta segments was used in the multiplex PCR. TCRdb's version of the immuneACCESS table is confined to in-frame rearrangements and falls short of the full clone set. An unresolved V gene accounts for under half of the shortfall where checked; the remainder is of unknown origin. This sample's table carries 200,000 to 250,000 clones. The biggest ten clones account for about 1% of the sample. What was sequenced was PBMCs. All receptors derive from a woman in her 30s in good health and CMV-seropositive.

V is TRBV2 and J is TRBJ1-5; possibly TRBD1 for D (6 bases). This CDR3 has 13 residues. With 6 bases removed from V and 7 bases from J, the gap between germline ends came to 13 bases. In germline, CDR1 is SNHLY, CDR2 FYNNEI. The CDR3 coding sequence is TGTGCCAGCAGGGGGGACCAGGGGCAGCCCCAGCATTTT. Amino acids: CASRGDQGQPQHF.

The rearrangement links TRBV30 to TRBJ1-2; D is unclear. This CDR3 region has 13 residues. Germline V gene sequence: CDR1 GTSNPN, CDR2 SVGIG (reference sequence). V was shortened by 4 bases and J by 6 bases, with 15 bases between the two germline ends. The CDR3 sequence is CAWKNDAGNGYTF. In DNA form, the CDR3 reads TGTGCCTGGAAAAACGACGCGGGGAATGGCTACACCTTC.

The V and J genes are TRBV10-3 and TRBJ2-1, with D tentatively TRBD2 (5 bases). Germline CDR1 and CDR2: ENHRY and SYGVKD. This CDR3 is built from 14 residues. V was cut by 0 bases and J by 10 bases, with 13 bases left in between. The CDR3 loop reads CAISESSGIGEQFF. CDR3 in DNA: TGTGCCATCAGTGAGTCGTCGGGAATCGGCGAGCAGTTCTTC.

The chain couples TRBV20-1 to TRBJ1-2, with 7 bases that match TRBD1. The germline CDR1 and CDR2 sequences are DFQATT and SNEGSKA (reference sequence). This CDR3 has 11 residues. The CDR3 DNA follows: TGCAGATTGGACAGGACCCTAGGCTACACCTTC. Residues: CRLDRTLGYTF.

This chain uses TRBV6-5 with TRBJ2-6; 7 bases map to TRBD1. The CDR3 has 15 residues. Trimming cost V 6 bases and J 0 bases; bases outside gene matches: 2. Germline values: CDR1 MNHEY, CDR2 SVGAGI. The CDR3 loop is CASSSGGSGANVLTF. CDR3 DNA sequence: TGTGCCAGCAGCTCAGGGGGCTCTGGGGCCAACGTCCTGACTTTC.

CDR3 sequence (DNA): TGTGCCAGCAGCTTTACGGGGACAGATACGCAGTATTTT. Translation gives CASSFTGTDTQYF. The V gene is TRBV7-9, the J gene TRBJ2-3; the D gene is possibly TRBD2 (5 bases). V lost 3 bases and J lost 3, with 7 bases in between. The germline V gene has CDR1 SEHNR and CDR2 FQNEAQ (reference sequence). The CDR3 has 13 amino acids.

The chain links TRBV7-2 to TRBJ2-5, with TRBD2 matching over 7 bases. V lost 2 bases to trimming and J lost 7 bases; unmatched junction nucleotides: 7. The CDR3 loop spans 14 amino acids. CDR1 SGHTA and CDR2 FQGNSA come from the germline V gene. The CDR3 nucleotides read TGTGCCAGCAGCTTAAGGAGAGGGGAGGGGACCCAGTACTTC. Its translation: CASSLRRGEGTQYF.

This chain uses TRBV2 with TRBJ2-5, with 9 bases that match TRBD1. The CDR3 extends over 14 amino acids. J was trimmed by 5 bases and V by 6 bases; bases with no gene match: 7. The germline V gene has CDR1 SNHLY and CDR2 FYNNEI. This CDR3 reads CASSRQGVEETQYF. In DNA form, the CDR3 reads TGTGCCAGCAGCAGACAGGGGGTGGAGGAGACCCAGTACTTC.

This sequence joins TRBV6-5 and TRBJ1-2, with a tentative D call TRBD1 (6 bases). The CDR3 has 13 residues. Germline V gene data show CDR1 as MNHEY and CDR2 as SVGAGI. Trimming took 2 bases from V and 3 from J, leaving 7 bases between them. This CDR3 reads CASSYKGDYGYTF. CDR3 nucleotide sequence: TGTGCCAGCAGTTACAAGGGGGACTATGGCTACACCTTC.

V is TRBV5-1 and J is TRBJ2-2; D perhaps matches TRBD1 (5 bases). Germline CDR1 reads SGHRS; CDR2 reads YFSETQ. The CDR3 runs 14 residues. V gave up 4 bases and J gave up 3 bases, with 10 bases separating them. DNA of the CDR3: TGCGCCAGCAGCGAACAGGCCGACACCGGGGAGCTGTTTTTT. This translates into CASSEQADTGELFF.

This chain uses TRBV5-6 with TRBJ1-3, with a weak D call TRBD1 (5 bases). Trimming pared 5 bases from V and 0 bases from J, leaving 6 bases between. Germline V gene lookup returns CDR1 SGHDT and CDR2 YYEEEE. The CDR3 loop spans 13 amino acids. CDR3 amino acids: CASRTDSGNTIYF. The CDR3 nucleotides read TGTGCCAGCAGGACAGACTCTGGAAACACCATATATTTT.

The genes are TRBV27 and TRBJ2-7; D is unclear. This CDR3 comprises 15 residues. V gave up 5 bases and J gave up 3 bases, with 17 bases separating them. Germline V lookup: CDR1 MNHEY, CDR2 SMNVEV (reference sequence). This chain's CDR3 is CASSIERPRDYEQYF. As DNA, the CDR3 is TGTGCCAGCAGTATCGAGCGCCCTCGCGACTACGAGCAGTACTTC.

This chain links TRBV5-4 with TRBJ1-2, with D unresolved. CDR1 SGHNT and CDR2 YYREEE come from the germline V gene (reference sequence). The CDR3 sequence is 13 residues long. Trimming removed 1 base from V and 3 bases from J, with 7 bases in between. Here the CDR3 DNA reads TGTGCCAGCAGCTTGATCACGGACTATGGCTACACCTTC. Translating it yields CASSLITDYGYTF.

The chain is built from TRBV5-1 and TRBJ1-6; tentatively, D is TRBD1 (6 bases). Trimming removed 1 base at V and 7 bases at J, with 9 bases between. Germline V gene lookup returns CDR1 SGHRS and CDR2 YFSETQ. This CDR3 has 14 amino acids. The chain's CDR3 is CASSLSQGNSPLHF. CDR3 bases: TGCGCCAGCAGCTTGAGCCAGGGGAATTCACCCCTCCACTTT.

This chain uses TRBV11-2 with TRBJ2-5; tentative D call: TRBD2 (6 bases). From germline, CDR1 is SGHAT and CDR2 FQNNGV. The CDR3 length is 16 residues. Trimming took off 4 bases at V and 4 bases at J, with 19 bases between the two ends. As DNA, the CDR3 is TGTGCCAGCAGCTCCCAGCTTGGACTATCTGGAGAGACCCAGTACTTC. Its translation: CASSSQLGLSGETQYF.

V and J are TRBV7-9 and TRBJ2-5; possible D gene TRBD1, 5 bases. Germline lookup yields CDR1 SEHNR and CDR2 FQNEAQ (reference sequence). V was shortened by 1 base and J by 1 base, with 7 bases between the two germline ends. The CDR3 is 14 amino acids. The CDR3: CASSLDTGQETQYF. The CDR3 nucleotides read TGTGCCAGCAGCTTAGACACAGGCCAAGAGACCCAGTACTTC.

The chain combines TRBV30 with TRBJ2-5, with 10 bases lining up with TRBD1. The DNA end is a closer match to TRBJ2-7, so the J assignment may be wrong. Germline V CDR1 and CDR2: GTSNPN, SVGIG (reference sequence). This CDR3 spans 15 amino acids. The CDR3 DNA reads TGTGCCTGGAGTGTGCCGGGACAGGGGAACTACGAGCAGTACTTC. Protein product: CAWSVPGQGNYEQYF.

The V and J genes are TRBV9 and TRBJ2-7, with TRBD1 matching 7 bases. Germline CDR1 reads SGDLS; CDR2 reads YYNGEE. J gave up 4 bases and V 4 bases, and 11 bases lay outside the gene matches. This CDR3 region has 15 residues. The CDR3 protein is CASSPAPGQQYEQYF. DNA for the CDR3: TGTGCCAGCAGCCCCGCGCCGGGACAGCAATACGAGCAGTACTTC.

The V call is TRBV19, the J call TRBJ2-6, with D uncertain. V was trimmed by 9 bases and J by 1 base, leaving 10 bases between them. The CDR3 sequence is 14 residues long. Germline V gene data show CDR1 as LNHDA and CDR2 as SQIVND (reference sequence). CDR3 residues: CASVGRSGANVLTF. The CDR3 region has the DNA TGTGCCAGCGTTGGGCGTTCTGGGGCCAACGTCCTGACTTTC.

The chain has TRBV7-7 and TRBJ2-5; 9 bases are shared with TRBD2. With 4 bases clipped from V and 0 bases from J, the junction kept 6 bases outside the gene matches. This CDR3 is built from 16 residues. Germline V gene data show CDR1 as SSHAT and CDR2 as FNYEAQ (reference sequence). CDR3 nucleotides: TGTGCCAGCAGCTCAGGACTAGCGACGTACCAAGAGACCCAGTACTTC. It is translated as CASSSGLATYQETQYF.

The rearrangement links TRBV4-1 to TRBJ1-5; TRBD1 might be the D (5 bases). V was pared by 0 bases and J by 3 bases, with 12 bases between. The CDR3 runs 16 residues. Germline loops: CDR1 MGHRA, CDR2 YSYEKL. The CDR3, as DNA: TGCGCCAGCAGCCAAGAGGGGGGTACTCACAATCAGCCCCAGCATTTT. Translation gives CASSQEGGTHNQPQHF.

DNA of the CDR3: TGTGCCTGGAATTCTAGAGGAGGCCACTCCGGGTACGAGCAGTACTTC. This translates into CAWNSRGGHSGYEQYF. The gene calls are TRBV30 and TRBJ2-7; perhaps TRBD2 as D (5 bases). This CDR3 is 16 amino acids long. V lost 4 bases and J lost 4, with 23 bases in between. CDR1 and CDR2 from the germline V gene are GTSNPN and SVGIG (reference sequence).

The chain joins TRBV10-3 to TRBJ1-2; D is unresolved. The germline gives CDR1 ENHRY, CDR2 SYGVKD. V was trimmed by 4 bases and J by 5 bases, leaving 17 bases between them. This CDR3 is 15 amino acids long. The CDR3 coding sequence is TGTGCCATCAGTGCGGCAGCCCCGGGAATTTATGGCTACACCTTC. Protein: CAISAAAPGIYGYTF.

The V and J genes are TRBV5-1 and TRBJ2-7; 9 nucleotides line up with TRBD2. Germline V lookup: CDR1 SGHRS, CDR2 YFSETQ. The CDR3 sequence is 16 residues long. Trimming removed 0 bases from V and 2 bases from J; junction bases left unmatched: 6. The CDR3 is CASSLALTSGTYEQYF. DNA of the CDR3: TGCGCCAGCAGCTTGGCCCTGACTAGCGGAACCTACGAGCAGTACTTC.

The chain has TRBV5-1 and TRBJ2-1; a weak D match, TRBD2 (5 bases). V lost 4 bases to trimming and J lost 8 bases, with 13 bases between them. CDR3 size: 13 residues. CDR1 and CDR2 from the germline V gene are SGHRS and YFSETQ. In DNA form, the CDR3 reads TGCGCCAGCAGCGCCACTAGTTCCCATGAGCAGTTCTTC. The encoded protein is CASSATSSHEQFF.

This chain uses TRBV6-6 with TRBJ1-5; the D gene is possibly TRBD1 (5 bases). Germline V gene sequence: CDR1 MNHNY, CDR2 SVGAGI (reference sequence). Trimming removed 7 bases from V and 6 bases from J, with 19 bases in between. The CDR3 extends over 15 amino acids. The CDR3 DNA reads as TGTGCCAGCACGCGGATGGGGGGGGTGATTCAGCCCCAGCATTTT. Translation gives CASTRMGGVIQPQHF.

The gene calls are TRBV10-3 and TRBJ1-1; 9 positions match TRBD1. Germline assignment: CDR1 ENHRY and CDR2 SYGVKD. V trimming: 5 bases; J trimming: 1 base; junction bases outside the gene matches: 2. This CDR3 is built from 14 residues. CDR3 bases: TGTGCCATCAGTAGGACAGGGGAGAACACTGAAGCTTTCTTT. This sequence encodes CAISRTGENTEAFF.

The rearrangement joins TRBV6-5 to TRBJ2-3; perhaps TRBD1 as D (6 bases). With 7 bases removed from V and 3 bases from J, the gap between germline ends came to 11 bases. The CDR3 sequence is 13 residues long. From germline, CDR1 is MNHEY and CDR2 SVGAGI. The DNA for the CDR3 is TGTGCCAGCAAGAACAGGGTTACAGATACGCAGTATTTT. It encodes CASKNRVTDTQYF.

In nucleotides, the CDR3 is TGTGCCAGCAGCTTAAATAGGCAGGGAGGAGGACAGCCCCAGCATTTT. Its protein is CASSLNRQGGGQPQHF. The chain has TRBV7-2 and TRBJ1-5, with D perhaps TRBD1 (5 bases). CDR3 length equals 16 residues. Trimming cost V 2 bases and J 7 bases, with 18 bases left between them. Germline V gene sequence: CDR1 SGHTA, CDR2 FQGNSA.

This sequence joins TRBV19 and TRBJ2-2; 10 positions match TRBD2. The V segment lost 8 bases and the J segment 6 bases; nucleotides outside the gene matches: 9. The CDR3 is made up of 15 amino acids. Looked up from germline, CDR1 is LNHDA and CDR2 is SQIVND (reference sequence). The CDR3 loop is CASRALAGDAGELFF. CDR3 nucleotides: TGTGCCAGTCGAGCGCTAGCGGGAGATGCCGGGGAGCTGTTTTTT.

The chain joins TRBV15 to TRBJ2-5; tentatively, D is TRBD2 (6 bases). The CDR3 is 16 residues long. CDR1 is LNHNV, CDR2 YYDKDF, per germline (reference sequence). Trimming removed 5 bases at V and 1 base at J, with 17 bases between. As DNA, the CDR3 is TGTGCCACCAGCGGGGGGATAGGGGCTGGCCAAGAGACCCAGTACTTC. Translated: CATSGGIGAGQETQYF. The entire variable domain, with the rest obtained from reference TRBV15 and TRBJ2-5, is as follows: DAMVIQNPRYQVTQFGKPVTLSCSQTLNHNVMYWYQQKSSQAPKLLFHYYDKDFNNEADTPDNFQSRRPNTSFCFLDIRSPGLGDTAMYLCATSGGIGAGQETQYFGPGTRLLVL.